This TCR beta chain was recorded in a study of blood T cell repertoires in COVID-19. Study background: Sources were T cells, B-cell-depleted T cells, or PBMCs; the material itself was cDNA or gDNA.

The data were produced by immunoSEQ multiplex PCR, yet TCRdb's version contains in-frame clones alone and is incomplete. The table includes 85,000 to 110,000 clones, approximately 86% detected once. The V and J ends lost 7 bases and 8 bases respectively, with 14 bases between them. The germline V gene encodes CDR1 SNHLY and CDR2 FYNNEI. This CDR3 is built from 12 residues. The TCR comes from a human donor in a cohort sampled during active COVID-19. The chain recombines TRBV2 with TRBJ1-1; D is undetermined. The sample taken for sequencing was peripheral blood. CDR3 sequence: CASTGGLGEAFF. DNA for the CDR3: TGTGCCAGCACCGGAGGGCTTGGGGAAGCTTTCTTT.